This T cell receptor (beta chain) appears in the sequencing data of a study of OX40 agonist ivuxolimab in advanced cancers. The overall study: The patients got ivuxolimab, which is an agonistic anti-OX40 (CD134) antibody. Three patients got partial responses; one had hepatocellular carcinoma and two had cutaneous melanoma.

TCRdb's table, derived via immunoSEQ multiplex PCR, lists solely in-frame clones and lacks some. The sample comprises about 71,000 clones, approximately 94% of which are singletons, and approximately 14% rests with the top ten. Blood got drawn at baseline, again on cycle 4 day 1, and then on cycle 7 day 1. The source material was CD4+ or CD8+ T cells sorted from blood, sampled in a trial of the OX40 agonist ivuxolimab. The TCR sequence derives from an adult with an advanced solid tumor such as melanoma, head and neck, liver or kidney cancer.

The CDR3 reads CASSQPHMTDTQYF. The CDR3 region has the DNA TGCGCCAGCAGCCAACCCCACATGACAGATACGCAGTATTTT. The V call is TRBV4-3, the J call TRBJ2-3; D unclear. Per germline, CDR1 LGHNA and CDR2 YSLEER. The CDR3 sequence is 14 residues long. The ends were cut back, 2 bases at V and 3 bases at J, with 9 bases in the middle.